What follows are 28 T cell receptor beta chains derived from one specimen sequenced in a study of cytotoxic CD8 clonotypes in ibrutinib-treated CLL. Assay: immunoSEQ multiplex PCR; the TCRdb copy retains only in-frame clones and omits some. Of about 160,000 clones listed, around 84% are singletons. The source material was PBMCs, sampled after 12 months of ibrutinib treatment. Receptors were obtained from a human donor with chronic lymphocytic leukemia.

This sequence joins TRBV18 and TRBJ1-4; unclear D gene. V was pared by 6 bases and J by 3 bases, with 8 bases between. Germline CDR1 reads KGHSH; CDR2 reads LQKENI. CDR3 length: 13 residues. The CDR3 DNA reads as TGTGCCAGCTCTGGGAGTCCTAATGAAAAACTGTTTTTT. Its translation: CASSGSPNEKLFF.

The V and J genes are TRBV28 and TRBJ1-2; no firm D call. Looked up from germline, CDR1 is MDHEN and CDR2 is SYDVKM. The CDR3 totals 13 residues. V lost 6 bases and J lost 2, with 10 bases in between. CDR3 sequence (DNA): TGTGCCAGCAGCGCCGGGAAGAACTATGGCTACACCTTC. As protein: CASSAGKNYGYTF.

The rearrangement uses TRBV10-3 and TRBJ1-2, with 10 bases matching TRBD1. Trimming at V came to 3 bases and at J to 3 bases, leaving 7 bases not matched to a gene. The CDR3 extends over 16 amino acids. The germline V gene has CDR1 ENHRY and CDR2 SYGVKD. In DNA, the CDR3 is TGTGCCATCAGTGACTTTGACAGGGGGCGCGACTATGGCTACACCTTC. Translation: CAISDFDRGRDYGYTF.

CDR3 region: CASSQAPLAKNIQYF. The CDR3 DNA sequence: TGCGCCAGCAGCCAAGCCCCCTTAGCCAAAAACATTCAGTACTTC. The gene calls are TRBV4-1 and TRBJ2-4; D gene uncertain. V was cut by 1 base and J by 0 bases, with 7 bases left in between. There are 15 residues in the CDR3. Germline V gene data show CDR1 as MGHRA and CDR2 as YSYEKL.

V is TRBV19 and J is TRBJ2-2; perhaps TRBD2 as D (6 bases). The CDR3 has 15 amino acids. Per the germline V gene, CDR1 is LNHDA and CDR2 is SQIVND (reference sequence). V lost 3 bases, J lost 6 bases, and 14 bases lay in between. The CDR3 DNA sequence: TGTGCCAGTAGTATTCTCGAGCGGGCATCCGGGGAGCTGTTTTTT. This codes for CASSILERASGELFF.

The chain joins TRBV6-1 to TRBJ1-1; D possibly corresponds to TRBD1 (6 bases). The CDR3 sequence is 13 residues long. V was shortened by 3 bases and J by 7 bases, with 12 bases between the two germline ends. Per germline, CDR1 MNHNS and CDR2 SASEGT. The CDR3 DNA reads TGTGCCAGCAGTGAGACTCCAGGGGTTGAAGCTTTCTTT. It encodes CASSETPGVEAFF.

V is TRBV5-1 and J is TRBJ2-1, with 8 bases matching TRBD1. CDR3 length: 15 amino acids. Per germline, CDR1 SGHRS and CDR2 YFSETQ. V was clipped by 7 bases and J by 8 bases; unmatched bases: 14. Here the CDR3 reads CASAGQGTLSDEQFF. CDR3 DNA: TGCGCCAGCGCTGGACAGGGTACGCTAAGCGATGAGCAGTTCTTC.

V gene TRBV10-3 combines with J gene TRBJ1-2; possibly TRBD1 for D (6 bases). The CDR3 has 15 amino acids. Germline V gene lookup returns CDR1 ENHRY and CDR2 SYGVKD. V was clipped by 3 bases and J by 4 bases, with 15 bases between them. The CDR3 coding sequence is TGTGCCATCAGTGACTTCGACAGGCCCCCCTATGGCTACACCTTC. Protein product: CAISDFDRPPYGYTF.

V gene TRBV5-6 combines with J gene TRBJ1-2; D gene uncertain. This CDR3 is built from 12 residues. V shed 2 bases and J shed 9 bases, with 11 bases lying between them. Germline CDR1 SGHDT, CDR2 YYEEEE. The CDR3 reads CASSFGGNRYTF. CDR3 bases: TGTGCCAGCAGCTTCGGAGGGAATCGCTACACCTTC.

V is TRBV6-1 and J is TRBJ1-3; 9 positions match TRBD1. In germline, CDR1 is MNHNS, CDR2 SASEGT. There are 16 residues in the CDR3. The V and J ends lost 4 bases and 2 bases, in that order; junction bases with no gene match: 6. The CDR3: CASSGTGQGTGNTIYF. In DNA form, the CDR3 reads TGTGCCAGCAGTGGGACCGGACAGGGGACTGGAAACACCATATATTTT.

This clone came up once. The V gene is TRBV4-1, the J gene TRBJ2-3, with D unclear. The CDR3 extends over 15 amino acids. From germline, CDR1 is MGHRA and CDR2 YSYEKL. With 0 bases removed from V and 2 bases from J, the gap between germline ends came to 9 bases. CDR3: CASSQDDTSTDTQYF. The CDR3 region has the DNA TGCGCCAGCAGCCAAGACGACACCTCCACAGATACGCAGTATTTT.

The rearrangement uses TRBV6-5 and TRBJ2-7; TRBD1 agrees at 10 bases. Trimming at V came to 6 bases and at J to 6 bases, leaving 8 bases not matched to a gene. Germline V lookup: CDR1 MNHEY, CDR2 SVGAGI. CDR3 size: 14 residues. CDR3 in DNA: TGTGCCAGCAGCCCCCGGACAGGGGGTTCCGAGCAGTACTTC. Protein: CASSPRTGGSEQYF.

The chain links TRBV28 to TRBJ1-1; 9 nucleotides align to TRBD1. Germline V gene sequence: CDR1 MDHEN, CDR2 SYDVKM. This CDR3 has 14 residues. V lost 5 bases to trimming and J lost 5 bases; unmatched junction nucleotides: 6. CDR3 nucleotide sequence: TGTGCCAGCAGTCGACAGGGGGTCAGAACTGAAGCTTTCTTT. This gives the protein CASSRQGVRTEAFF.

The chain employs TRBV6-4 and TRBJ2-1, with D maybe TRBD1 (7 bases). The CDR3 covers 14 residues. V was shortened by 6 bases and J by 8 bases, with 17 bases between the two germline ends. CDR1 MRHNA and CDR2 SNTAGT come from the germline V gene. CDR3 DNA: TGTGCCAGCAGGGGAGACAGGGAGGTCGATGAGCAGTTCTTC. Protein sequence: CASRGDREVDEQFF.

V and J are TRBV5-1 and TRBJ2-2, with 9 bases that match TRBD1. J gave up 6 bases and V 1 base, and 4 bases lay outside the gene matches. Germline-derived CDR1 and CDR2 are SGHRS and YFSETQ. The CDR3 has 15 residues. The CDR3 DNA reads TGCGCCAGCAGCTTGAAACAGGGGGCGTCCGGGGAGCTGTTTTTT. This codes for CASSLKQGASGELFF.

In the case of this clone: The sample contains more than one DNA sequence encoding this CDR3. The chain uses TRBV7-8 and TRBJ2-5, with TRBD2 as a possible D gene (5 bases). The CDR3 loop spans 13 amino acids. With 3 bases removed from V and 1 base from J, the gap between germline ends came to 6 bases. Germline CDR1 reads SGHVS; CDR2 reads FQNEAQ. The CDR3 is CASSFRGQETQYF. DNA of the CDR3: TGTGCCAGCAGCTTCCGGGGCCAAGAGACCCAGTACTTC.

Concerning this clone: The junction differs from germline at one of its ends, possibly a read error. Distinct nucleotide sequences in the sample also encode this CDR3. This chain links TRBV29-1 with TRBJ2-6, with D perhaps matching TRBD1 (5 bases). This CDR3 has 13 amino acids. Germline V CDR1 and CDR2: SQVTM, ANQGSEA. The CDR3 region has the DNA TGCAGCGTTCACGACTCTGGGGCCAACGTCTTGACTTTC. Its protein is CSVHDSGANVLTF.

This rearrangement joins TRBV4-2 to TRBJ2-1; the D gene is possibly TRBD2 (6 bases). The CDR3 is 14 residues long. Trimming left V 1 base short and J 8 bases short, with 12 bases between. Germline-derived CDR1 and CDR2 are LGHNA and YNFKEQ. The CDR3 DNA is TGTGCCAGCAGCCAAGGGTGGACTATCGATGAGCAGTTCTTC. Protein product: CASSQGWTIDEQFF.

The gene calls are TRBV29-1 and TRBJ1-1; D is uncertain. CDR1 SQVTM and CDR2 ANQGSEA come from the germline V gene. Trimming pared 7 bases from V and 2 bases from J, leaving 17 bases between. This CDR3 is built from 14 residues. CDR3 nucleotide sequence: TGCAGCGCTCGACCCGACCTATACAACACTGAAGCTTTCTTT. Its protein is CSARPDLYNTEAFF. Filled out from reference TRBV29-1 and TRBJ1-1, the complete variable domain reads SAVISQKPSRDICQRGTSLTIQCQVDSQVTMMFWYRQQPGQSLTLIATANQGSEATYESGFVIDKFPISRPNLTFSTLTVSNMSPEDSSIYLCSARPDLYNTEAFFGQGTRLTVV.

This clone showed up just once. V is TRBV7-8 and J is TRBJ2-7; TRBD1 matches at 8 bases. The CDR3 length is 15 residues. The J segment lost 6 bases and the V segment lost 5 bases, leaving 12 bases of the junction unmatched. Germline V gene lookup returns CDR1 SGHVS and CDR2 FQNEAQ. CDR3 loop: CASSRTGTGLAEQYF. The CDR3 nucleotides are TGTGCCAGCAGCAGAACCGGGACAGGTTTGGCCGAGCAGTACTTC.

The chain links TRBV7-2 to TRBJ1-1; 10 nucleotides match TRBD1. The junction had 6 bases not matched to a gene; V was cut back by 4 bases and J by 1 base. Germline assignment: CDR1 SGHTA and CDR2 FQGNSA. The CDR3 consists of 16 residues. CDR3 amino acids: CASSSPGQGKNTEAFF. CDR3 nucleotide sequence: TGTGCCAGCAGCTCGCCGGGACAGGGGAAGAACACTGAAGCTTTCTTT. Drawing the rest from reference TRBV7-2 and TRBJ1-1, the complete variable domain is GAGVSQSPSNKVTEKGKDVELRCDPISGHTALYWYRQSLGQGLEFLIYFQGNSAPDKSGLPSDRFSAERTGGSVSTLTIQRTQQEDSAVYLCASSSPGQGKNTEAFFGQGTRLTVV.

This chain connects TRBV7-2 to TRBJ1-2; 9 bases map to TRBD1. This CDR3 contains 16 residues. V lost 4 bases and J lost 6; bases outside the gene matches: 12. Germline-derived CDR1 and CDR2 are SGHTA and FQGNSA. The CDR3 DNA reads TGTGCCAGCAGCTCAAGGACAGGGGCGTTGGTAAATGGCTACACCTTC. Amino acid sequence: CASSSRTGALVNGYTF. The entire variable domain, with the rest obtained from reference TRBV7-2 and TRBJ1-2, is as follows: GAGVSQSPSNKVTEKGKDVELRCDPISGHTALYWYRQSLGQGLEFLIYFQGNSAPDKSGLPSDRFSAERTGGSVSTLTIQRTQQEDSAVYLCASSSRTGALVNGYTFGSGTRLTVV.

The chain is built from TRBV7-9 and TRBJ1-2, with D perhaps TRBD1 (5 bases). Germline CDR1 SEHNR, CDR2 FQNEAQ (reference sequence). The CDR3 loop spans 14 amino acids. The V and J ends lost 6 bases and 8 bases respectively, with 19 bases between them. CDR3 DNA: TGTGCCAGCAGGATATCCCCGGGACGAGGGGGCTACACCTTC. It yields the protein CASRISPGRGGYTF.

V usage is TRBV27 and J usage is TRBJ1-4; no reliable D call. Trimming removed 5 bases from V and 7 bases from J, with 11 bases in between. Looked up from germline, CDR1 is MNHEY and CDR2 is SMNVEV (reference sequence). The CDR3 loop spans 13 amino acids. The DNA for the CDR3 is TGTGCCAGCAGTAGGCAGGTCGGTGAAAAACTGTTTTTT. Its translation: CASSRQVGEKLFF.

This clone was observed once. This chain uses TRBV30 with TRBJ1-1; D is undetermined. In germline, CDR1 is GTSNPN, CDR2 SVGIG (reference sequence). Trimming shortened V by 4 bases and J by 0 bases, and 6 bases separated the two germline ends. The CDR3 is made up of 12 amino acids. CDR3 protein: CAWTRLNTEAFF. CDR3 bases: TGTGCCTGGACCAGGCTGAACACTGAAGCTTTCTTT.

In this sample, this clone turned up a few times. Other DNA sequences in the sample encode the same CDR3. This rearrangement joins TRBV7-9 to TRBJ1-4; 7 bases match TRBD1. Germline CDR1 is SEHNR and CDR2 is FQNEAQ (reference sequence). The CDR3 consists of 14 residues. J lost 5 bases, V lost 5 bases, and 5 bases had no gene match. The CDR3 protein is CASSATGINEKLFF. The CDR3 nucleotides read TGTGCCAGCAGCGCGACAGGGATCAATGAAAAACTGTTTTTT.

The chain uses TRBV5-5 and TRBJ2-1; a possible D gene is TRBD2 (6 bases). V lost 4 bases and J lost 4, with 18 bases in between. The V gene's germline CDR1 is SGHKS and CDR2 YYEKEE (reference sequence). The CDR3 spans 16 residues. CDR3 sequence: CASSREGGGLYNEQFF. The CDR3 DNA sequence: TGTGCCAGCAGCCGCGAGGGTGGGGGGTTGTACAATGAGCAGTTCTTC. Supplemented by reference TRBV5-5 and TRBJ2-1, the full variable domain reads DAGVTQSPTHLIKTRGQQVTLRCSPISGHKSVSWYQQVLGQGPQFIFQYYEKEERGRGNFPDRFSARQFPNYSSELNVNALLLGDSALYLCASSREGGGLYNEQFFGPGTRLTVL.

This clone has more than one count but fewer than ten. V is TRBV18 and J is TRBJ1-2, with D perhaps TRBD1 (6 bases). Germline V CDR1 and CDR2: KGHSH, LQKENI. The CDR3 contains 15 residues. V lost 0 bases and J lost 6, with 14 bases in between. The CDR3, as DNA: TGTGCCAGCTCACCACCGGGCAGGGGACTAGATGGCTACACCTTC. It is translated as CASSPPGRGLDGYTF.